A selection of T cell receptor beta chains follows, all from one sample in a study of blood T cell repertoires in COVID-19. TCRdb's table, derived via immunoSEQ multiplex PCR, lists solely in-frame clones and lacks some. The sample consists of about 250,000 clones, nearly 90% of them appearing once. Sequencing input: peripheral blood. These receptors all stem from a man aged 18 to 30 with active or convalescent COVID-19. Both conserved end residues are part of each CDR3. D genes are given only for firm matches. Only some rows state a clone size, as once, few, many or a class for expanded clones.

TRBJ2-7,NA,TRBV15,NA,CATSTNSYEQYF,TGTGCCACCTCGACTAACTCCTACGAGCAGTACTTC
TRBJ2-5,TRBD1,TRBV28,NA,CASSSTGTATFRETQYF,TGTGCCAGCAGTTCAACCGGGACAGCGACGTTTAGAGAGACCCAGTACTTC
TRBJ2-1,TRBD2,TRBV28,once,CASSLYAGGSYNEQFF,TGTGCCAGCAGTTTATACGCGGGAGGATCCTACAATGAGCAGTTCTTC
TRBJ2-7,TRBD1,TRBV12-3/TRBV12-4,once,CASSAGGSYEQYF,TGTGCCAGCAGCGCAGGGGGTTCCTACGAGCAGTACTTC
TRBJ2-7,NA,TRBV19,NA,CASSSGGLSYEQYF,TGTGCCAGTAGTTCCGGCGGTTTGTCCTACGAGCAGTACTTC
TRBJ2-1,TRBD2,TRBV5-4,NA,CASSPELAGGYNEQFF,TGTGCCAGCAGCCCGGAACTAGCGGGGGGGTACAATGAGCAGTTCTTC
TRBJ2-7,TRBD1,TRBV7-9,NA,CASSLEQGSEQYF,TGTGCCAGCAGCTTAGAACAGGGGTCCGAGCAGTACTTC
TRBJ2-7,NA,TRBV20-1,NA,CSAIGGYEQYF,TGCAGTGCTATTGGGGGGTACGAGCAGTACTTC
TRBJ2-7,TRBD1,TRBV19,once,CASSGGTGTYEQYF,TGTGCCAGTAGTGGTGGGACAGGGACCTACGAGCAGTACTTC
TRBJ2-1,TRBD2,TRBV5-1,NA,CASSPSGRAVGEQFF,TGCGCCAGCAGCCCTAGCGGGAGGGCCGTCGGTGAGCAGTTCTTC
TRBJ1-1,TRBD1,TRBV5-4,NA,CASSSTRGLLGTEAFF,TGTGCCAGCAGCTCTACAAGGGGGCTACTCGGCACTGAAGCTTTCTTT
TRBJ1-6,TRBD1,TRBV7-9,NA,CASSLKGASYNSPLHF,TGTGCCAGCAGCTTAAAGGGGGCTTCCTATAATTCACCCCTCCACTTT
TRBJ2-1,TRBD1,TRBV10-1,once,CASSESGTEYNEQFF,TGCGCCAGCAGTGAGTCGGGGACAGAGTACAATGAGCAGTTCTTC
TRBJ2-7,NA,TRBV6-1,NA,CASSEGTLGREQYF,TGTGCCAGCAGTGAGGGCACCCTGGGGCGCGAGCAGTACTTC
TRBJ2-2,NA,TRBV6-5,NA,CASSQLAGNTGELFF,TGTGCCAGCAGTCAGCTTGCAGGAAACACCGGGGAGCTGTTTTTT
TRBJ1-5,NA,TRBV10-2,NA,CASSEQGSQPQHF,TGCGCCAGCAGTGAACAGGGTAGTCAGCCCCAGCATTTT